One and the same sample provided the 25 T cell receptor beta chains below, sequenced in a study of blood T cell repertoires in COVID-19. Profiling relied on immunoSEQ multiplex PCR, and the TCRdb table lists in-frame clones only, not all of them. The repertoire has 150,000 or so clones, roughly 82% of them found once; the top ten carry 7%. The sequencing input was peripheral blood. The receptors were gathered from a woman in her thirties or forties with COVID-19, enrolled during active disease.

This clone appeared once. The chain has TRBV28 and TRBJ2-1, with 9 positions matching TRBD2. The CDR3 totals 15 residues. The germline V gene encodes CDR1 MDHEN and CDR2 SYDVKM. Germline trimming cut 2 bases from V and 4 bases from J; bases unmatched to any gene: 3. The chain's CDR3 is CASSLGTSRYNEQFF. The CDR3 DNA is TGTGCCAGCAGTTTAGGGACTAGCAGATACAATGAGCAGTTCTTC.

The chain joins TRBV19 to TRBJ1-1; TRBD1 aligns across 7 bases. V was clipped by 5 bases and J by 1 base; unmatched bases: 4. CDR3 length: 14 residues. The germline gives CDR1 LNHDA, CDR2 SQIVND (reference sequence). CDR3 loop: CASSVGTENTEAFF. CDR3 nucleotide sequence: TGTGCCAGTAGTGTCGGGACAGAGAACACTGAAGCTTTCTTT. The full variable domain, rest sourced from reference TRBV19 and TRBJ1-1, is DGGITQSPKYLFRKEGQNVTLSCEQNLNHDAMYWYRQDPGQGLRLIYYSQIVNDFQKGDIAEGYSVSREKKESFPLTVTSAQKNPTAFYLCASSVGTENTEAFFGQGTRLTVV.

CDR3 DNA: TGTGCCAGCAGCCATGACCCCACCCGAGGTGAAAAACTGTTTTTT. It yields the protein CASSHDPTRGEKLFF. This chain uses TRBV5-4 with TRBJ1-4; D ambiguous. CDR3 length: 15 residues. The V and J ends lost 4 bases and 7 bases respectively, with 17 bases between them. The germline V gene encodes CDR1 SGHNT and CDR2 YYREEE (reference sequence).

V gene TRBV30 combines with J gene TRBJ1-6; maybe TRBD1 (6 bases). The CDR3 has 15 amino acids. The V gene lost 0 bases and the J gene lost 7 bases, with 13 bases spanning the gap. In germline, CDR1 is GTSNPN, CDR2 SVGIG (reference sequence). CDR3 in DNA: TGTGCCTGGAGTGTATCCCGGCAGGGGAATTCACCCCTCCACTTT. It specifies CAWSVSRQGNSPLHF.

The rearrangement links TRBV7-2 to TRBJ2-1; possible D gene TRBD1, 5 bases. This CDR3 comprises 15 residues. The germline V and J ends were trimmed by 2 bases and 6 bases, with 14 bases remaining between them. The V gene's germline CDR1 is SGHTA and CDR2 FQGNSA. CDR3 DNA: TGTGCCAGCAGCTTATCGGATACAGGTCCCAATGAGCAGTTCTTC. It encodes CASSLSDTGPNEQFF. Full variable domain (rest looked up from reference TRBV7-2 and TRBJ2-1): GAGVSQSPSNKVTEKGKDVELRCDPISGHTALYWYRQSLGQGLEFLIYFQGNSAPDKSGLPSDRFSAERTGGSVSTLTIQRTQQEDSAVYLCASSLSDTGPNEQFFGPGTRLTVL.

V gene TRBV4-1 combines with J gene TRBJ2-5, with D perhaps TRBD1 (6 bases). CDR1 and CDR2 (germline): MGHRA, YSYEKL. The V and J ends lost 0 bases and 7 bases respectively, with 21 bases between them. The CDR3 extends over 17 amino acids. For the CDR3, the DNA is TGCGCCAGCAGCCAAGAGCGGCTACAGGGTGTGATGGGGACCCAGTACTTC. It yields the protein CASSQERLQGVMGTQYF.

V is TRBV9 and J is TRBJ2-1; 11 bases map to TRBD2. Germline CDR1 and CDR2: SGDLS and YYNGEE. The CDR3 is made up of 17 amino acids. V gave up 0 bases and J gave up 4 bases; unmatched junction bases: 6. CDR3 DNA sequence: TGTGCCAGCAGCGTAGATAGGACTAGCGGGCGTTACAATGAGCAGTTCTTC. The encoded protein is CASSVDRTSGRYNEQFF. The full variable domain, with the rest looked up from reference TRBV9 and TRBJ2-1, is DSGVTQTPKHLITATGQRVTLRCSPRSGDLSVYWYQQSLDQGLQFLIQYYNGEERAKGNILERFSAQQFPDLHSELNLSSLELGDSALYFCASSVDRTSGRYNEQFFGPGTRLTVL.

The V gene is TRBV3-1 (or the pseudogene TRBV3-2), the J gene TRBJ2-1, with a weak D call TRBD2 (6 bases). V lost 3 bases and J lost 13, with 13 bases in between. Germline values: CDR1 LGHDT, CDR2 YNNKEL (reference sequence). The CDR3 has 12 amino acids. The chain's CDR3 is CASSHLTGVQFF. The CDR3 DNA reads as TGTGCCAGCAGCCACCTCACGGGGGTCCAGTTCTTC.

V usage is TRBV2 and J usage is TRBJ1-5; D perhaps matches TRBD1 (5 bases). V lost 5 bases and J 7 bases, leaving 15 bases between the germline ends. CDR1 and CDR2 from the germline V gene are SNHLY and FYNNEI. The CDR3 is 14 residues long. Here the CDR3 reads CASSPGGGGQPQHF. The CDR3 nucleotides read TGTGCCAGCAGTCCCGGGGGGGGTGGCCAGCCCCAGCATTTT. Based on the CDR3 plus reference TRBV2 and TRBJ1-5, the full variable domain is EPEVTQTPSHQVTQMGQEVILRCVPISNHLYFYWYRQILGQKVEFLVSFYNNEISEKSEIFDDQFSVERPDGSNFTLKIRSTKLEDSAMYFCASSPGGGGQPQHFGDGTRLSIL.

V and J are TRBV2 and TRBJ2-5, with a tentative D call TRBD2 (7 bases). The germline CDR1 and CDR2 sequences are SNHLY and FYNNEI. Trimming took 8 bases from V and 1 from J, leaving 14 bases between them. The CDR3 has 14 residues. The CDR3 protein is CASGQGGGQETQYF. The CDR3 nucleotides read TGTGCCAGCGGCCAAGGGGGGGGCCAAGAGACCCAGTACTTC.

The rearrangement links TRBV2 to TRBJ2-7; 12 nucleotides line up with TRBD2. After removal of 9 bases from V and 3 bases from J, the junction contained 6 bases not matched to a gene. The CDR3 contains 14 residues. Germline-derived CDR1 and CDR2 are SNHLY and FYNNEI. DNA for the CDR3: TGTGCCAGTAGCCCGGGACTAGCGGGCTACGAGCAGTACTTC. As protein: CASSPGLAGYEQYF.

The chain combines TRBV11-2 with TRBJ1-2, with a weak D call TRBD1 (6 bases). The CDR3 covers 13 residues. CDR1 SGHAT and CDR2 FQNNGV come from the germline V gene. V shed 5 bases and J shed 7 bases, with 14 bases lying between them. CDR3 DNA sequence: TGTGCCAGCAGCCATGTGGGGGCGAGTGGCTACACCTTC. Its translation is CASSHVGASGYTF.

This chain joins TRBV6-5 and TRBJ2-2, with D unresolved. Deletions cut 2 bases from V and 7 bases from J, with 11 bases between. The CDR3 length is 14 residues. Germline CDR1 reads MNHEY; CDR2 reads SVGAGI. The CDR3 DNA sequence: TGTGCCAGCAGTTACACCCAACCTAGCGGGGAGCTGTTTTTT. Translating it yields CASSYTQPSGELFF.

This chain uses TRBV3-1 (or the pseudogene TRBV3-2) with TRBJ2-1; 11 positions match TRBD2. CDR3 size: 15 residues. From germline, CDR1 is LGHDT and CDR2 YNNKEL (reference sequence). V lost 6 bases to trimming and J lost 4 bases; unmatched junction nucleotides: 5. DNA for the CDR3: TGTGCCAGCAGTAAACTAGCGGGGGAATACAATGAGCAGTTCTTC. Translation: CASSKLAGEYNEQFF.

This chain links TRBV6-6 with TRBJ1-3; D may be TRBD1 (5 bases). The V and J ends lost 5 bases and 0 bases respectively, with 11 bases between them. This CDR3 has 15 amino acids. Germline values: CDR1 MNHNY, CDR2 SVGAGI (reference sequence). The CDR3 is CASSHGQISGNTIYF. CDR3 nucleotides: TGTGCCAGCAGTCACGGACAAATCTCTGGAAACACCATATATTTT.

CDR3 DNA sequence: TGTGCCAGCAGCTTAGGGGTCGGGAGTTTCACCGAGCAGTACTTC. Translation: CASSLGVGSFTEQYF. The rearrangement uses TRBV7-2 and TRBJ2-7; D might be TRBD2 (6 bases). Germline lookup yields CDR1 SGHTA and CDR2 FQGNSA. V was shortened by 1 base and J by 6 bases, with 16 bases between the two germline ends. The CDR3 contains 15 residues. The full variable domain, rest sourced from reference TRBV7-2 and TRBJ2-7, is GAGVSQSPSNKVTEKGKDVELRCDPISGHTALYWYRQSLGQGLEFLIYFQGNSAPDKSGLPSDRFSAERTGGSVSTLTIQRTQQEDSAVYLCASSLGVGSFTEQYFGPGTRLTVT.

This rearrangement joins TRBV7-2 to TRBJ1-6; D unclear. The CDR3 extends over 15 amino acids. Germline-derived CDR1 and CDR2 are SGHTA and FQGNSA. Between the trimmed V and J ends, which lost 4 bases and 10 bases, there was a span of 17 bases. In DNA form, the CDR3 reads TGTGCCAGCAGCTCCTTCGTGGGCACGGCATCACCCCTCCACTTT. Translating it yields CASSSFVGTASPLHF.

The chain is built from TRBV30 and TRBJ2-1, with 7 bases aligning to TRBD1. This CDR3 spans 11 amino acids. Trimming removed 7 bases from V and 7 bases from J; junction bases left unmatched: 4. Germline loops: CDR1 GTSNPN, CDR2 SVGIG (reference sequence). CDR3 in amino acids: CASLTGNEQFF. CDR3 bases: TGTGCCTCTCTGACAGGGAATGAGCAGTTCTTC.

The CDR3 is CASSNFGEQYF. The CDR3 region has the DNA TGTGCCAGCAGTAACTTCGGCGAGCAGTACTTC. The chain employs TRBV6-5 and TRBJ2-7, with D unresolved. The CDR3 covers 11 residues. Trimming cost V 5 bases and J 6 bases, with 8 bases left between them. Germline V lookup: CDR1 MNHEY, CDR2 SVGAGI.

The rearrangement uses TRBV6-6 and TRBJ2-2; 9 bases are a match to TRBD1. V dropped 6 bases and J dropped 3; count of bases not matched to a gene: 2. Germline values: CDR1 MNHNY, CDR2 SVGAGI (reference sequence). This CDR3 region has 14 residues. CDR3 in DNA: TGTGCCAGCAGACGGACAGGGGACACCGGGGAGCTGTTTTTT. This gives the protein CASRRTGDTGELFF.

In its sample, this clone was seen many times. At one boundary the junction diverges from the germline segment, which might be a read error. DNA for the CDR3: TGTGCTAGCAGACAGGGAGTGGGCACCGGGGAGCTGTTTTTT. The encoded protein is CASRQGVGTGELFF. The rearrangement links TRBV7-7 to TRBJ2-2; 7 bases fit TRBD1. This CDR3 has 14 residues. The V gene's germline CDR1 is SSHAT and CDR2 FNYEAQ (reference sequence).

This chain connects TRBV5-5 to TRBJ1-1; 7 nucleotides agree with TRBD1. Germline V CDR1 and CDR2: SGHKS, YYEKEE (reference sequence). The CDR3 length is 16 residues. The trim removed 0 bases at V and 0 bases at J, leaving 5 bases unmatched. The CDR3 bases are TGTGCCAGCAGCTTGGGACAGGGAACAATGAACACTGAAGCTTTCTTT. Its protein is CASSLGQGTMNTEAFF. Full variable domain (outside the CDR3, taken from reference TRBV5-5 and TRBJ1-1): DAGVTQSPTHLIKTRGQQVTLRCSPISGHKSVSWYQQVLGQGPQFIFQYYEKEERGRGNFPDRFSARQFPNYSSELNVNALLLGDSALYLCASSLGQGTMNTEAFFGQGTRLTVV.

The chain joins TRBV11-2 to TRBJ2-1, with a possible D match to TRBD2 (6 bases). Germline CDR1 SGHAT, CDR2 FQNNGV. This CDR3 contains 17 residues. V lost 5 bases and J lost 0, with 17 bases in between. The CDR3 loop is CASSPRTTLSSYNEQFF. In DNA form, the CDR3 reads TGTGCCAGCAGCCCGCGGACTACCTTAAGCTCCTACAATGAGCAGTTCTTC.

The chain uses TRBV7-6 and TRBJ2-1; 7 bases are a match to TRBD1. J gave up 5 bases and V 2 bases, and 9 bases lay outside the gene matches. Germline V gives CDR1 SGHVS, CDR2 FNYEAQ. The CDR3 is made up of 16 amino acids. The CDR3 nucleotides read TGTGCCAGCAGCTTACGGGACAGTGGTGTAGACAATGAGCAGTTCTTC. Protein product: CASSLRDSGVDNEQFF.

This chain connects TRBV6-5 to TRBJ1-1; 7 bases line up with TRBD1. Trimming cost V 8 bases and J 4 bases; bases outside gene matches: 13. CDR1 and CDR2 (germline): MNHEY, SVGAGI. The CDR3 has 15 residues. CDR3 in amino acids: CASATEGAVGTEAFF. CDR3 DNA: TGTGCCAGCGCCACTGAGGGGGCGGTCGGCACTGAAGCTTTCTTT.